The 22 T cell receptor beta chains given below trace back to one sample, sequenced in a study of cytomegalovirus exposure and HLA in healthy donors. 13 Jbeta primers and 60 Vbeta primers were used for the PCR. Clones were read by immunoSEQ multiplex PCR, and TCRdb kept only the in-frame ones, dropping some. The table has about 160,000 clones, just over 75% seen once; the top ten hold less than 1.2%. What was sequenced was PBMCs. The receptors shown here come from a middle-aged woman in good health and CMV-seronegative.

The rearrangement uses TRBV15 and TRBJ1-2; maybe TRBD1 (5 bases). The CDR3 is made up of 15 amino acids. CDR1 LNHNV and CDR2 YYDKDF come from the germline V gene (reference sequence). With 4 bases removed from V and 7 bases from J, the gap between germline ends came to 19 bases. CDR3 loop: CATSTPLGGIGGYTF. The CDR3 region has the DNA TGTGCCACCAGCACCCCACTGGGGGGAATAGGTGGCTACACCTTC.

This sequence joins TRBV21-1 and TRBJ2-3; the DNA was not used to check the table's D call, TRBD2. TRBV21-1 is termed a pseudogene. The CDR3 consists of 16 residues. CDR3 DNA: TGTGCCAGCAGCAAAGATGGAGCGGGAGTAGGAGATACGCAGTATTTT. It specifies CASSKDGAGVGDTQYF.

The chain joins TRBV30 to TRBJ2-2; 8 bases fit TRBD2. Per germline, CDR1 GTSNPN and CDR2 SVGIG (reference sequence). The V gene end was trimmed by 2 bases and the J gene end by 1 base; junction bases not matched to a gene: 3. The CDR3 contains 15 residues. The CDR3 reads CAWSTTSGNTGELFF. CDR3 nucleotides: TGTGCCTGGAGTACAACTAGCGGGAACACCGGGGAGCTGTTTTTT.

The chain combines TRBV7-9 with TRBJ1-1, with 7 bases aligning to TRBD1. The CDR3 extends over 17 amino acids. Trimming removed 1 base from V and 1 base from J; junction bases left unmatched: 9. The V gene's germline CDR1 is SEHNR and CDR2 FQNEAQ (reference sequence). The CDR3 nucleotides are TGTGCCAGCAGCTTAGACAGGGGAGTCGGTTGGAACACTGAAGCTTTCTTT. It yields the protein CASSLDRGVGWNTEAFF.

J is TRBJ1-2 and V is TRBV5-1, with a possible D match to TRBD1 (6 bases). Trimming took off 1 base at V and 8 bases at J, with 9 bases between the two ends. This CDR3 is 12 amino acids long. Germline V CDR1 and CDR2: SGHRS, YFSETQ. For the CDR3, the DNA is TGCGCCAGCAGCTTGACAGACAGGGGCTACACCTTC. It codes for CASSLTDRGYTF.

This clone is a singleton in its sample. The chain is built from TRBV27 and TRBJ2-7; 12 bases are shared with TRBD1. CDR3 length equals 14 residues. Germline CDR1 and CDR2: MNHEY and SMNVEV (reference sequence). Trimming took 6 bases from V and 6 from J; bases not matched to a gene: 6. CDR3 region: CASSRGTGGSEQYF. The DNA for the CDR3 is TGTGCCAGCAGCCGCGGGACAGGGGGCTCCGAGCAGTACTTC.

This clone came up a few times. V usage is TRBV6-5 and J usage is TRBJ2-3; 13 bases agree with TRBD2. CDR1 MNHEY and CDR2 SVGAGI come from the germline V gene. The CDR3 contains 15 residues. V was clipped by 5 bases and J by 7 bases; unmatched bases: 6. CDR3 DNA: TGTGCCAGCAGTGCCGGGACTAGCGGGACAAATACGCAGTATTTT. It is translated as CASSAGTSGTNTQYF.

The chain is built from TRBV18 and TRBJ2-5; 7 positions match TRBD1. This CDR3 has 14 amino acids. After removal of 2 bases from V and 5 bases from J, the junction contained 5 bases not matched to a gene. From germline, CDR1 is KGHSH and CDR2 LQKENI. As DNA, the CDR3 is TGTGCCAGCTCACCAAGACAGGGAGAGGAGACCCAGTACTTC. As protein: CASSPRQGEETQYF.

Comment on this clone: The sample has other DNA sequences that encode this CDR3 too. The rearrangement joins TRBV18 to TRBJ2-1; TRBD2 agrees at 14 bases. The CDR3 has 15 amino acids. In germline, CDR1 is KGHSH, CDR2 LQKENI. After removal of 3 bases from V and 5 bases from J, the junction contained 0 bases not matched to a gene. CDR3 loop: CASSPGLAGDNEQFF. The CDR3 bases are TGTGCCAGCTCACCGGGACTAGCGGGAGACAATGAGCAGTTCTTC.

DNA for the CDR3: TGTGCCAGCTGGTTTAGGGGGGAGGGCCCTCCCTACAATGAGCAGTTCTTC. Residues: CASWFRGEGPPYNEQFF. This chain connects TRBV6-4 to TRBJ2-1, with D perhaps matching TRBD2 (7 bases). Germline lookup yields CDR1 MRHNA and CDR2 SNTAGT. The ends were cut back, 8 bases at V and 2 bases at J, with 22 bases in the middle. CDR3 length: 17 residues.

The chain combines TRBV2 with TRBJ2-1; 8 nucleotides agree with TRBD1. Looked up from germline, CDR1 is SNHLY and CDR2 is FYNNEI. This CDR3 spans 14 amino acids. Unmatched junction bases numbered 5, after V lost 1 base and J lost 9 bases. The CDR3 DNA follows: TGTGCCAGCAGTGAAGTCGCAGGGGGCACTGAGCAGTTCTTC. Amino acids: CASSEVAGGTEQFF.

This clone appeared a few times. The gene calls are TRBV7-9 and TRBJ2-1; 7 bases are shared with TRBD2. V was clipped by 5 bases and J by 5 bases; unmatched bases: 15. Germline V gives CDR1 SEHNR, CDR2 FQNEAQ (reference sequence). The CDR3 sequence is 17 residues long. The CDR3 DNA is TGTGCCAGCAGCCAACGCCTAGCGGCTTTAACCAACAATGAGCAGTTCTTC. Protein sequence: CASSQRLAALTNNEQFF.

The J gene is TRBJ2-7, the V gene TRBV11-3, with TRBD1 matching over 7 bases. V trimming: 3 bases; J trimming: 6 bases; junction bases outside the gene matches: 2. The CDR3 has 12 residues. CDR1 and CDR2 (germline): SGHNT, YENEEA. The CDR3 loop is CASSFRGSEQYF. The CDR3 nucleotides are TGTGCCAGCAGCTTCAGGGGGAGCGAGCAGTACTTC.

The chain employs TRBV2 and TRBJ1-5; TRBD1 aligns across 8 bases. The trim removed 5 bases at V and 2 bases at J, leaving 5 bases unmatched. The CDR3 has 15 residues. The germline CDR1 and CDR2 sequences are SNHLY and FYNNEI. The CDR3 DNA follows: TGTGCCAGCAGTATTGAGGGACAGGGCAATCAGCCCCAGCATTTT. As protein: CASSIEGQGNQPQHF.

V is TRBV6-1 and J is TRBJ2-1, with D possibly matching TRBD1 (6 bases). The CDR3 covers 13 residues. The V end lost 5 bases, the J end lost 9 bases, and 14 bases lay between the germline ends. The germline V gene encodes CDR1 MNHNS and CDR2 SASEGT. In nucleotides, the CDR3 is TGTGCCAGCAGTAACAGGGAAGGGGGTGAGCAGTTCTTC. This codes for CASSNREGGEQFF.

The V and J genes are TRBV27 and TRBJ2-5, with 8 bases lining up with TRBD2. Germline loops: CDR1 MNHEY, CDR2 SMNVEV (reference sequence). This CDR3 region has 14 residues. V was pared by 5 bases and J by 7 bases, with 9 bases of the junction left unmatched. CDR3 coding DNA: TGTGCCAGCAGTACCGGGAGGGTCGGGGCGACCCAGTACTTC. It codes for CASSTGRVGATQYF.

This rearrangement joins TRBV30 to TRBJ1-1; D perhaps matches TRBD1 (6 bases). This CDR3 is built from 16 residues. V was shortened by 2 bases and J by 8 bases, with 24 bases between the two germline ends. In germline, CDR1 is GTSNPN, CDR2 SVGIG (reference sequence). The DNA of the CDR3 is TGTGCCTGGAGTTCTGGAGGGGGGGCCCTGGGTAAGGAAGCTTTCTTT. Protein: CAWSSGGGALGKEAFF.

This chain joins TRBV5-1 and TRBJ1-2; 7 nucleotides align to TRBD1. Germline lookup yields CDR1 SGHRS and CDR2 YFSETQ. The CDR3 length is 18 residues. The V segment lost 1 base and the J segment 4 bases; nucleotides outside the gene matches: 16. The CDR3 coding sequence is TGCGCCAGCAGCTTGAAACCGGGACAGATGACAGTACTCTATGGCTACACCTTC. Its translation is CASSLKPGQMTVLYGYTF.

The chain links TRBV6-5 to TRBJ2-1; 10 nucleotides agree with TRBD1. Germline loops: CDR1 MNHEY, CDR2 SVGAGI. CDR3 length: 14 amino acids. The ends lost 4 bases at V and 5 bases at J; junction bases unmatched: 2. As DNA, the CDR3 is TGTGCCAGCAGTTGGACAGGGGGTAACAATGAGCAGTTCTTC. Encoded protein: CASSWTGGNNEQFF.

As to this clone: Its ends do not fully match the called genes, so a read error is possible. The CDR3 sequence: CSGMDKNIGELFF. The DNA for the CDR3 is TGCAGCGGGATGGACAAGAACATCGGGGAGCTGTTTTTT. V usage is TRBV29-1 and J usage is TRBJ2-2, with a weak D call TRBD1 (5 bases). The CDR3 is made up of 13 amino acids. Germline V gene sequence: CDR1 SQVTM, CDR2 ANQGSEA.

In DNA, the CDR3 is TGCGCCAGCACCGGAACAGAGAATGAAAAACTGTTTTTT. It encodes CASTGTENEKLFF. V is TRBV5-1 and J is TRBJ1-4; D gene uncertain. CDR1 SGHRS and CDR2 YFSETQ come from the germline V gene. This CDR3 is 13 amino acids long. V was trimmed by 6 bases and J by 5 bases, leaving 11 bases between them.

The gene calls are TRBV18 and TRBJ2-1; possible D gene TRBD2, 5 bases. Germline CDR1 and CDR2: KGHSH and LQKENI. The CDR3 has 12 residues. V shed 2 bases and J shed 8 bases, with 7 bases lying between them. Here the CDR3 reads CASSPTEDEQFF. CDR3 sequence (DNA): TGTGCCAGCTCACCAACGGAGGATGAGCAGTTCTTC. Looking up the rest from reference TRBV18 and TRBJ2-1 gives the full variable domain: NAGVMQNPRHLVRRRGQEARLRCSPMKGHSHVYWYRQLPEEGLKFMVYLQKENIIDESGMPKERFSAEFPKEGPSILRIQQVVRGDSAAYFCASSPTEDEQFFGPGTRLTVL.